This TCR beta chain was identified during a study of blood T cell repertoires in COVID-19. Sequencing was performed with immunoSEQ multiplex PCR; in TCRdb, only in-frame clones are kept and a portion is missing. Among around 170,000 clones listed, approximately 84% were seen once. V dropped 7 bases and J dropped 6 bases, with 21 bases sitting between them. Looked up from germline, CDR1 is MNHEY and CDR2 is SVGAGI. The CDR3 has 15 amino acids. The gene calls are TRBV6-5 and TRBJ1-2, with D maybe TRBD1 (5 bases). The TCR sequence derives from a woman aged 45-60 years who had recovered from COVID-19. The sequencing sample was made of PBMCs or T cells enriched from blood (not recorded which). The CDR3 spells CASTPGHGGINGYTF. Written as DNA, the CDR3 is TGTGCCAGCACCCCCGGACACGGTGGGATTAATGGCTACACCTTC.